The rows below give T cell receptor beta chains drawn from one sample of a study of cytomegalovirus exposure and HLA in healthy donors. This table comes from immunoSEQ multiplex PCR, and its TCRdb copy is limited to in-frame clones, with some not included. The data hold 190,000 or so clones, with less than 90% observed a single time. Material: PBMCs. Receptors were obtained from a man in his fifties or sixties in good health and CMV-seronegative. CDR3s include the opening cysteine and the closing phenylalanine or tryptophan. Each record gives: V gene, CDR3 protein.

V: TRBV13; CDR3: CASSSDRGPYEQYF
V: TRBV7-9; CDR3: CASSLGHVNEKLFF
V: TRBV19; CDR3: CAPRQRGDCSGANVLTF
V: TRBV6-5; CDR3: CASSKGQGANYEQYF
V: TRBV7-8; CDR3: CASSRGTEIANYGYTF
V: TRBV19; CDR3: CASRRQGDGELFF
V: TRBV6-5; CDR3: CASTLRRIYGYTF
V: TRBV4-3; CDR3: CASSQDPGRETQYF
V: TRBV15; CDR3: CATSRVTAMNTEAFF
V: TRBV7-5; CDR3: CARSVRRDRVVAGANVLTF
V: TRBV7-9; CDR3: CASRDRGRGETQYF
V: TRBV7-6; CDR3: CASSSTGWDSPLHF
V: TRBV28; CDR3: CASRRSGVFYEQYF
V: TRBV4-1; CDR3: CASSQAGTGVSGEKLFF
V: TRBV11-2; CDR3: CASSPRGTMNTEAFF
V: TRBV4-3; CDR3: CASSQEGRAGDPGELFF
V: TRBV5-4; CDR3: CASSFPGQYETQYF
V: TRBV6-1; CDR3: CASKGTAGHYNEQFF
V: TRBV4-3; CDR3: CASSQDRAGVSFNEQFF
V: TRBV6-5; CDR3: CASSYSAGVWDEQYF
V: TRBV5-6; CDR3: CASSLWGVRITGELFF
V: TRBV10-3; CDR3: CAISPLETGELFF
V: TRBV23-1; CDR3: CASSQSSIGGKTEAFF
V: TRBV11-3; CDR3: CASSPGGSPYEQYF
V: TRBV2; CDR3: CASRGPQQPQHF
V: TRBV28; CDR3: CASSPVQGAGTEAFF
V: TRBV7-3; CDR3: CASSLYRNNEQFF
V: TRBV18; CDR3: CASSSYFSLGTGNNSPLHF
V: TRBV9; CDR3: CASSVAPGTGPHF
V: TRBV18; CDR3: CASSPGGSQYEQYF